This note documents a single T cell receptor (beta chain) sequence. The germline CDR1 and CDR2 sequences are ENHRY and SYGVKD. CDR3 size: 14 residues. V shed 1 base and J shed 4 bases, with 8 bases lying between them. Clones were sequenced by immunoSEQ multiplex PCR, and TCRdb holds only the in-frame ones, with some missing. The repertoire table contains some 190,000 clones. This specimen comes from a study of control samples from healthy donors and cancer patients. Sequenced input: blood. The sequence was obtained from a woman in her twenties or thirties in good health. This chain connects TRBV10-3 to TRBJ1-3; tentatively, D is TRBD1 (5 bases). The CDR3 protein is CAISEFQGGNTIYF. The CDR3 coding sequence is TGTGCCATCAGTGAGTTTCAGGGCGGAAACACCATATATTTT.